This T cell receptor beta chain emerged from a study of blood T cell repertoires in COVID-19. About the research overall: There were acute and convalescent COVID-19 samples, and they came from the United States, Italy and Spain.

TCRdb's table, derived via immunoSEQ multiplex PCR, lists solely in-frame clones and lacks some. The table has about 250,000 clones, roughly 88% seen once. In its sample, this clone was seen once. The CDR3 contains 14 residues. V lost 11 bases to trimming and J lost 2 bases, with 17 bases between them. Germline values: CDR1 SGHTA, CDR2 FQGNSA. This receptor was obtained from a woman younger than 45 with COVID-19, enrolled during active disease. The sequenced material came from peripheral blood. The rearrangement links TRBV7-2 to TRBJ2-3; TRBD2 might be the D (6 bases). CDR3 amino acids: CAAGSQRNTDTQYF. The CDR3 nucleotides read TGTGCCGCGGGGAGTCAACGGAACACAGATACGCAGTATTTT.